Below, 3 T cell receptor beta chains from the same sample are listed, as sequenced in a study of blood T cells in healthy people across ages. The use of a sample-barcoded 5' primer and a J-beta primer mix characterized a second PCR of about 7 to 12 cycles. TCRdb re-analysed the 5' RACE reads in MiXCR, keeping a single row per CDR3 protein. The repertoire holds just over 1 million distinct CDR3 sequences, under 45% seen once, with over 15% in the top ten. The sequencing input was blood. The receptors were gathered from a woman aged 55-69 years in good health.

This clonotype was observed a single time. The chain joins TRBV20-1 to TRBJ2-1; 13 nucleotides align to TRBD2. The CDR3 runs 14 residues. With 6 bases clipped from V and 9 bases from J, the junction kept 8 bases outside the gene matches. Germline CDR1 and CDR2: DFQATT and SNEGSKA (reference sequence). The CDR3 region is CSAKTSGRRGEQFF. In nucleotides, the CDR3 is TGCAGTGCCAAGACTAGCGGGAGGCGCGGTGAGCAGTTCTTC.

Only a few counts were recorded for this clonotype. The CDR3 DNA reads TGTGCCAGCAGTCGGACTAGCGGGAGTATCTACGAGCAGTACTTC. This gives the protein CASSRTSGSIYEQYF. V is TRBV7-9 and J is TRBJ2-7, with 13 bases identical to TRBD2. V trimming: 6 bases; J trimming: 3 bases; junction bases outside the gene matches: 5. CDR3 length equals 15 residues. Germline lookup yields CDR1 SEHNR and CDR2 FQNEAQ (reference sequence).

The rearrangement links TRBV20-1 to TRBJ2-1, with D possibly TRBD2 on 5 matching bases. Between the trimmed V and J ends, which lost 3 bases and 10 bases, there was a span of 19 bases. The CDR3 loop spans 14 amino acids. Germline values: CDR1 DFQATT, CDR2 SNEGSKA (reference sequence). The CDR3 loop is CSASNGEVLGEQFF. CDR3 nucleotide sequence: TGCAGTGCTAGCAACGGGGAAGTGCTAGGCGAGCAGTTCTTC.